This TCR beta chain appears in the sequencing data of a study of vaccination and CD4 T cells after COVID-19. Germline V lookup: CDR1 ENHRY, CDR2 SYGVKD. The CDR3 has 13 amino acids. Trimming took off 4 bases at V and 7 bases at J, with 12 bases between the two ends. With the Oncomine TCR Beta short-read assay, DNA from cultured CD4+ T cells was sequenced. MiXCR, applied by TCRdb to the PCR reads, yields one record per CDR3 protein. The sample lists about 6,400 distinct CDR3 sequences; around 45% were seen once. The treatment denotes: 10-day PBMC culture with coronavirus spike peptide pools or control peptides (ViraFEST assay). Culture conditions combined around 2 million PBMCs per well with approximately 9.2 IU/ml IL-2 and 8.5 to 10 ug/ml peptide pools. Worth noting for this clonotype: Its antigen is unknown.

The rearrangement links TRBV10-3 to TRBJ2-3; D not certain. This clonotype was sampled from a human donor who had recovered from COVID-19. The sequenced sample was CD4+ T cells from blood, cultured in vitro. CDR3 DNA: TGTGCCATCAGTGCTCATAGCTCATATACGCAGTATTTT. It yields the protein CAISAHSSYTQYF.